These 28 T cell receptor beta chains were all obtained from the same sample, sequenced in a study of cytomegalovirus exposure and HLA in healthy donors. In the PCR, 60 Vbeta and 13 Jbeta primers were used. Generated by immunoSEQ multiplex PCR, the TCRdb table keeps only in-frame clones and is missing some. There are fewer than 200,000 clones in the sample; approximately 84% occur only once, and about 4.3% lies in the top ten. What was sequenced was PBMCs. The source is a woman in her fifties or sixties in good health and CMV-seropositive.

This rearrangement joins TRBV29-1 to TRBJ2-3, with 7 bases identical to TRBD2. CDR3 length: 14 residues. V lost 6 bases and J lost 4; bases outside the gene matches: 10. Germline V gene sequence: CDR1 SQVTM, CDR2 ANQGSEA. The CDR3 sequence is CSVANRLAADTQYF. The CDR3 region has the DNA TGCAGCGTCGCCAACCGGCTAGCGGCAGATACGCAGTATTTT.

The chain recombines TRBV9 with TRBJ2-1; 10 nucleotides line up with TRBD2. The CDR3 loop spans 15 amino acids. V trimming: 3 bases; J trimming: 7 bases; junction bases outside the gene matches: 7. Per the germline V gene, CDR1 is SGDLS and CDR2 is YYNGEE. This CDR3 reads CASSANSGGYNEQFF. The CDR3, as DNA: TGTGCCAGCAGCGCCAATAGCGGGGGGTATAATGAGCAGTTCTTC.

J is TRBJ2-2 and V is TRBV4-2, with a tentative D call TRBD2 (6 bases). This CDR3 comprises 16 residues. Trimming took off 3 bases at V and 2 bases at J, with 13 bases between the two ends. The V gene's germline CDR1 is LGHNA and CDR2 YNFKEQ. CDR3 DNA sequence: TGTGCCAGCAGCCATATTAGCGGACCAAACACCGGGGAGCTGTTTTTT. It translates to CASSHISGPNTGELFF.

The rearrangement joins TRBV28 to TRBJ2-2; D is possibly TRBD1 (6 bases). The CDR3 is made up of 19 amino acids. Deletions cut 4 bases from V and 2 bases from J, with 23 bases between. Germline values: CDR1 MDHEN, CDR2 SYDVKM. The CDR3 nucleotides read TGTGCCAGCAGTTCCCCGACTCAGGGGATAACGATAAACACCGGGGAGCTGTTTTTT. Protein: CASSSPTQGITINTGELFF.

This chain joins TRBV9 and TRBJ1-3, with 8 bases fitting TRBD1. J gave up 0 bases and V 4 bases, and 6 bases lay outside the gene matches. This CDR3 region has 16 residues. The germline V gene encodes CDR1 SGDLS and CDR2 YYNGEE. CDR3 coding DNA: TGTGCCAGCAGCCCCAGACAGGGGACCTCTGGAAACACCATATATTTT. Translation gives CASSPRQGTSGNTIYF.

As regards this clone: No conserved phenylalanine or tryptophan is present at the end of the CDR3, so a read error is the likely explanation. The chain is built from TRBV4-1 and TRBJ1-6; no clear D gene. The germline CDR1 and CDR2 sequences are MGHRA and YSYEKL. Trimming left V 4 bases short and J 8 bases short, with 12 bases between. The length of the CDR3 is 14 residues. CDR3 loop: CASSPRTGDSPLHL. In nucleotides, the CDR3 is TGCGCCAGCAGCCCACGAACGGGAGATTCACCCCTCCACCTT.

This clone occurred a few times. The chain recombines TRBV5-4 with TRBJ2-5, with TRBD2 identical over 7 bases. CDR1 is SGHNT and CDR2 is YYREEE in the germline V gene (reference sequence). Trimming at V came to 0 bases and at J to 1 base, leaving 3 bases not matched to a gene. The CDR3 sequence is 15 residues long. The CDR3 sequence is CASSLGTRTQETQYF. As DNA, the CDR3 is TGTGCCAGCAGCTTGGGGACTAGAACCCAAGAGACCCAGTACTTC.

This clone was observed a handful of times. The chain carries TRBV5-1 and TRBJ2-5; 10 bases fit TRBD2. The last part of the DNA fits TRBJ2-7 better; the J call may be wrong. The CDR3 runs to 15 residues. Germline V lookup: CDR1 SGHRS, CDR2 YFSETQ. The CDR3 protein is CASSLSGGAMDEQYF. In DNA form, the CDR3 reads TGCGCCAGCAGCTTGAGCGGGGGGGCTATGGACGAGCAGTACTTC.

The count of this clone is one. The chain links TRBV5-1 to TRBJ1-6, with 9 bases identical to TRBD1. Germline CDR1 SGHRS, CDR2 YFSETQ. The junction had 5 bases not matched to a gene; V was cut back by 0 bases and J by 7 bases. This CDR3 comprises 16 residues. As DNA, the CDR3 is TGCGCCAGCAGCTTGGGACTCGGACAGGGGAATTCACCCCTCCACTTT. The encoded protein is CASSLGLGQGNSPLHF.

The chain carries TRBV5-4 and TRBJ2-5, with D hard to call. Germline V CDR1 and CDR2: SGHNT, YYREEE (reference sequence). V lost 0 bases and J lost 5, with 5 bases in between. This CDR3 is 12 amino acids long. In nucleotides, the CDR3 is TGTGCCAGCAGCTTGGCACTTGAGACCCAGTACTTC. It translates to CASSLALETQYF. The full variable domain, completed using reference TRBV5-4 and TRBJ2-5, is ETGVTQSPTHLIKTRGQQVTLRCSSQSGHNTVSWYQQALGQGPQFIFQYYREEENGRGNFPPRFSGLQFPNYSSELNVNALELDDSALYLCASSLALETQYFGPGTRLLVL.

This chain links TRBV7-9 with TRBJ1-1; D unresolved. Germline-derived CDR1 and CDR2 are SEHNR and FQNEAQ (reference sequence). Trimming left V 0 bases short and J 5 bases short, with 7 bases between. This CDR3 comprises 13 residues. The CDR3 DNA is TGTGCCAGCAGCTTAGCCCGGGGTACTGAAGCTTTCTTT. Protein product: CASSLARGTEAFF.

The rearrangement joins TRBV4-1 to TRBJ1-1; unclear D gene. The CDR3 covers 16 residues. The ends were cut back, 0 bases at V and 2 bases at J, with 13 bases in the middle. CDR1 and CDR2 from the germline V gene are MGHRA and YSYEKL. CDR3: CASSQDGWTSNTEAFF. Written as DNA, the CDR3 is TGCGCCAGCAGCCAAGATGGATGGACTTCCAACACTGAAGCTTTCTTT.

V is TRBV4-1 and J is TRBJ2-7; D uncertain. V lost 0 bases, J lost 2 bases, and 14 bases lay in between. Germline lookup yields CDR1 MGHRA and CDR2 YSYEKL. The CDR3 contains 16 residues. In DNA, the CDR3 is TGCGCCAGCAGCCAAGATGGGCAGGCCGAACCCTACGAGCAGTACTTC. This encodes CASSQDGQAEPYEQYF.

The rearrangement links TRBV15 to TRBJ1-5, with D uncertain. Germline CDR1 and CDR2: LNHNV and YYDKDF (reference sequence). Trimming removed 0 bases from V and 7 bases from J, with 16 bases in between. The CDR3 is 16 amino acids. This CDR3 reads CATSRDRWTGNQPQHF. The CDR3 DNA follows: TGTGCCACCAGCAGAGATAGGTGGACGGGGAACCAGCCCCAGCATTTT.

The rearrangement joins TRBV20-1 to TRBJ2-7; possible D gene TRBD2, 6 bases. The CDR3 covers 11 residues. Germline V CDR1 and CDR2: DFQATT, SNEGSKA (reference sequence). V lost 5 bases to trimming and J lost 3 bases, with 8 bases between them. CDR3 sequence: CSALTSYEQYF. CDR3 DNA: TGCAGTGCTTTGACTAGCTACGAGCAGTACTTC.

This clone was detected a few times. This sequence joins TRBV30 and TRBJ1-2; 9 bases align to TRBD1. V lost 6 bases and J lost 8; bases outside the gene matches: 13. Germline CDR1 is GTSNPN and CDR2 is SVGIG (reference sequence). The CDR3 spans 14 residues. Here the CDR3 reads CACSRDRDSEGYTF. The CDR3 DNA is TGTGCCTGCTCCCGGGACAGGGATTCGGAGGGCTACACCTTC.

V gene TRBV10-3 combines with J gene TRBJ2-5, with 8 bases fitting TRBD2. V gave up 4 bases and J gave up 2 bases; unmatched junction bases: 6. Germline V lookup: CDR1 ENHRY, CDR2 SYGVKD. This CDR3 contains 15 residues. For the CDR3, the DNA is TGTGCCATCAGTGCCCCATTAGCGGGGCAAGAGACCCAGTACTTC. Translated, it gives CAISAPLAGQETQYF.

As for this clone: Compared with germline, one end of the junction differs, possibly owing to a read error. V usage is TRBV28 and J usage is TRBJ1-2; D possibly corresponds to TRBD1 (5 bases). Germline-derived CDR1 and CDR2 are MDHEN and SYDVKM. The CDR3 has 16 amino acids. The CDR3 sequence: CATAEGKTRTTSFMSF. CDR3 nucleotide sequence: TGTGCCACCGCGGAGGGGAAGACCAGAACTACTTCCTTCATGTCCTTC.

Comment on this clone: One end of the junction is discordant with germline, which a read error may explain. The sample contains more than one DNA sequence encoding this CDR3. This chain links TRBV7-8 with TRBJ2-7; D is possibly TRBD2 (5 bases). The germline gives CDR1 SGHVS, CDR2 FQNEAQ. The CDR3 has 14 residues. The CDR3 coding sequence is TGTGCTAGCAAGGAGGCCGAGATGCGCTACGAGCAGTACTTC. It translates to CASKEAEMRYEQYF.

V is TRBV5-8 and J is TRBJ2-3, with unresolved D. The germline CDR1 and CDR2 sequences are SGHTS and YDEGEE. The V end lost 6 bases, the J end lost 6 bases, and 17 bases lay between the germline ends. This CDR3 is 14 amino acids long. The DNA for the CDR3 is TGTGCCAGCAAGTCCCGGCAGGCTGGCGATACGCAGTATTTT. Encoded protein: CASKSRQAGDTQYF.

This chain links TRBV29-1 with TRBJ1-3; possibly TRBD1 for D (6 bases). Germline assignment: CDR1 SQVTM and CDR2 ANQGSEA. This CDR3 region has 15 residues. With 0 bases removed from V and 0 bases from J, the gap between germline ends came to 9 bases. The CDR3 DNA is TGCAGCGTTGAAGAAAGGGGGTACTCTGGAAACACCATATATTTT. This codes for CSVEERGYSGNTIYF.

This chain joins TRBV5-1 and TRBJ1-2; the match to TRBD1 covers 7 bases. CDR3 length: 15 residues. V lost 2 bases, J lost 4 bases, and 8 bases stayed unmatched. Germline CDR1 is SGHRS and CDR2 is YFSETQ. CDR3 residues: CASSLETGSSYGYTF. CDR3 coding DNA: TGCGCCAGCAGCTTAGAGACAGGGTCTAGCTATGGCTACACCTTC.

Written as DNA, the CDR3 is TGTGCCAGCAGCCAGTTTCAGGGGGCCTACGAGCAGTACTTC. Translating it yields CASSQFQGAYEQYF. The V and J genes are TRBV14 and TRBJ2-7, with 7 bases fitting TRBD1. The germline gives CDR1 SGHDN, CDR2 FVKESK. The CDR3 consists of 14 residues. After removal of 3 bases from V and 2 bases from J, the junction contained 4 bases not matched to a gene.

This clone was counted a single time. Written as DNA, the CDR3 is TGTGCCAGCAGCCAGCTGGACATTGACTACGAGCAGTACTTC. It encodes CASSQLDIDYEQYF. V usage is TRBV11-1 and J usage is TRBJ2-7; tentative D call: TRBD1 (5 bases). The V end was cut by 5 bases, the J end by 3 bases, with 14 bases between. The CDR3 length is 14 residues. CDR1 SGHAT and CDR2 FQDESV come from the germline V gene (reference sequence). Variable domain in full (rest from reference TRBV11-1 and TRBJ2-7): EAEVAQSPRYKITEKSQAVAFWCDPISGHATLYWYRQILGQGPELLVQFQDESVVDDSQLPKDRFSAERLKGVDSTLKIQPAELGDSAMYLCASSQLDIDYEQYFGPGTRLTVT.

The rearrangement uses TRBV19 and TRBJ2-3, with D perhaps matching TRBD2 (5 bases). This CDR3 is built from 16 residues. V was clipped by 5 bases and J by 3 bases, with 18 bases between them. Germline CDR1 LNHDA, CDR2 SQIVND (reference sequence). The DNA for the CDR3 is TGTGCCAGTAGTTTCGCCCGGGGAATCGGTACAGATACGCAGTATTTT. This sequence encodes CASSFARGIGTDTQYF.

This clone was detected only once. The V call is TRBV7-2, the J call TRBJ2-3, with 14 bases identical to TRBD2. CDR1 is SGHTA, CDR2 FQGNSA, per germline. Germline trimming cut 1 base from V and 2 bases from J; bases unmatched to any gene: 2. The CDR3 is made up of 17 amino acids. This CDR3 reads CASSLGLAGGHTDTQYF. DNA for the CDR3: TGTGCCAGCAGCTTAGGACTAGCGGGAGGGCACACAGATACGCAGTATTTT.

CDR3 nucleotides: TGTGCCAGTACTACAGGGTTTCAGGAGACCCAGTACTTC. Amino acids: CASTTGFQETQYF. This chain joins TRBV2 and TRBJ2-5; D might be TRBD1 (6 bases). This CDR3 has 13 residues. Germline V gene data show CDR1 as SNHLY and CDR2 as FYNNEI. V was pared by 9 bases and J by 5 bases, with 16 bases between.

In the case of this clone: The identical CDR3 is also encoded by other nucleotide sequences in the sample. The rearrangement joins TRBV19 to TRBJ2-2; TRBD2 might be the D (5 bases). Deletions cut 1 base from V and 1 base from J, with 7 bases between. This CDR3 comprises 15 residues. Germline V gene sequence: CDR1 LNHDA, CDR2 SQIVND (reference sequence). The CDR3 DNA follows: TGTGCCAGTAGTATAGGGGCGGGGAACACCGGGGAGCTGTTTTTT. Protein product: CASSIGAGNTGELFF.